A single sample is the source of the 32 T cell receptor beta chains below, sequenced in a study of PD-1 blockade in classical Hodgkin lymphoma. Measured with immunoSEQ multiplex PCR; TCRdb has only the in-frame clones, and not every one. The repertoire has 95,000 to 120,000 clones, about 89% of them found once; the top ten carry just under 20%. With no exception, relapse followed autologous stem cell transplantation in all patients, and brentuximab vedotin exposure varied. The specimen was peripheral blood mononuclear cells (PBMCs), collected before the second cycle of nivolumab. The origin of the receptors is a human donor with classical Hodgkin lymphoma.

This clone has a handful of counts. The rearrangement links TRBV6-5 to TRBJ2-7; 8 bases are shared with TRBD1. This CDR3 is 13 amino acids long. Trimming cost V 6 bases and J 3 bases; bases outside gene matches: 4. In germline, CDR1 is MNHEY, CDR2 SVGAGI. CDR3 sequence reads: CASSRDRYYEQYF. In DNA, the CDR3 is TGTGCCAGCAGCCGGGACAGGTACTACGAGCAGTACTTC.

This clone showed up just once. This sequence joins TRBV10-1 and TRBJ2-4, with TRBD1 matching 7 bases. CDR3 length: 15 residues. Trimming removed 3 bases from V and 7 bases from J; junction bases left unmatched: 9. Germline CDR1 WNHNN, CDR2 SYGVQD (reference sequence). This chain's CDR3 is CASSDQTGARNIQYF. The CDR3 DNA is TGCGCCAGCAGTGACCAAACAGGGGCGAGGAACATTCAGTACTTC.

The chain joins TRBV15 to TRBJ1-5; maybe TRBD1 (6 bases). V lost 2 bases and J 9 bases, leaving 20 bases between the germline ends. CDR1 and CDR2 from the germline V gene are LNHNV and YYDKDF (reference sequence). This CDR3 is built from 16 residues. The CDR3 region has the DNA TGTGCCACCAGCAGAAGTCCCAGGGGAACGGATGGGCCCCAGCATTTT. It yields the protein CATSRSPRGTDGPQHF.

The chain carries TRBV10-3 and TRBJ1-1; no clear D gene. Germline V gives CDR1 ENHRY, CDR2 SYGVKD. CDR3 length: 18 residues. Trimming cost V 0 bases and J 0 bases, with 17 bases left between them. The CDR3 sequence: CAISESGGIALMNTEAFF. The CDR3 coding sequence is TGTGCCATCAGTGAGTCGGGTGGGATAGCATTGATGAACACTGAAGCTTTCTTT.

The CDR3 reads CASSVEAGRSYNEQFF. CDR3 DNA sequence: TGTGCCAGCAGCGTAGAGGCGGGACGCTCCTACAATGAGCAGTTCTTC. The rearrangement joins TRBV9 to TRBJ2-1, with D perhaps TRBD2 (6 bases). CDR3 length: 16 residues. The V and J ends lost 0 bases and 0 bases respectively, with 10 bases between them. CDR1 SGDLS and CDR2 YYNGEE come from the germline V gene.

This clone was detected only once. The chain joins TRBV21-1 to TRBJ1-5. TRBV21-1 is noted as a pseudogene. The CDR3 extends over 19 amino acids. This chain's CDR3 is CASSKSRKMGLDNNQPQHF. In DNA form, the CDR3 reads TGTGCCAGCAGCAAAAGCCGTAAAATGGGACTCGACAACAATCAGCCCCAGCATTTT.

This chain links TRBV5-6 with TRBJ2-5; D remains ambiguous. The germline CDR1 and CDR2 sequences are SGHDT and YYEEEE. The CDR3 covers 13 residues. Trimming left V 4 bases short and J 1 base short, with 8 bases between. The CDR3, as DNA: TGTGCCAGCAGCGCCGCCCTCCAAGAGACCCAGTACTTC. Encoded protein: CASSAALQETQYF.

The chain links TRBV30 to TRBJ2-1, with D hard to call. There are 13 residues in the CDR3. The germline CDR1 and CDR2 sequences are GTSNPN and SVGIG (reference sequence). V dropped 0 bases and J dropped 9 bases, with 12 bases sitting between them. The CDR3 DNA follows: TGTGCCTGGAGTGTAATAGGACCCAGTGAGCAGTTCTTC. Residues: CAWSVIGPSEQFF.

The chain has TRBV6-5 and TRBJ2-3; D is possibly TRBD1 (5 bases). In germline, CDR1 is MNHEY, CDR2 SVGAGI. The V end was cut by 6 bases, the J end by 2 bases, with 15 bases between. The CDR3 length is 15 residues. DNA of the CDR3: TGTGCCAGCAGCCCAAGGGGCAGATACACAGATACGCAGTATTTT. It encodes CASSPRGRYTDTQYF.

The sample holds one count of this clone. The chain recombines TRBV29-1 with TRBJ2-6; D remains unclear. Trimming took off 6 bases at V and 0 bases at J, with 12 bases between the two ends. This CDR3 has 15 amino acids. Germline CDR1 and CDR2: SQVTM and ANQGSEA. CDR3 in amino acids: CSVGDLSSGANVLTF. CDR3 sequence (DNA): TGCAGCGTGGGCGACCTTAGCTCTGGGGCCAACGTCCTGACTTTC.

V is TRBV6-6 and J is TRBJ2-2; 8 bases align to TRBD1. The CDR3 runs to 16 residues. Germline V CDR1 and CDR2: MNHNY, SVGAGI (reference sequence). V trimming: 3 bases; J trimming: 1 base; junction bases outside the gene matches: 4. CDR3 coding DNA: TGTGCCAGCAGTTATACTGGGACAGGGAACACCGGGGAGCTGTTTTTT. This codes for CASSYTGTGNTGELFF.

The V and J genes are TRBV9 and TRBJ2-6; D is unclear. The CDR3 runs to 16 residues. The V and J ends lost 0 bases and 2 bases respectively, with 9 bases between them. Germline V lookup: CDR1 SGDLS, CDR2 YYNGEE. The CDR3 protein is CASSVVPGAGANVLTF. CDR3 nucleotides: TGTGCCAGCAGCGTAGTCCCAGGAGCTGGGGCCAACGTCCTGACTTTC. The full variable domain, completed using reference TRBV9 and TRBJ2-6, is DSGVTQTPKHLITATGQRVTLRCSPRSGDLSVYWYQQSLDQGLQFLIQYYNGEERAKGNILERFSAQQFPDLHSELNLSSLELGDSALYFCASSVVPGAGANVLTFGAGSRLTVL.

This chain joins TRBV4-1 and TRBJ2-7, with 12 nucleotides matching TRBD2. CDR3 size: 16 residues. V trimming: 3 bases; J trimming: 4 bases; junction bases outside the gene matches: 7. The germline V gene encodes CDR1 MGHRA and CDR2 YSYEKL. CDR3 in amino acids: CASSHVALAGGYEQYF. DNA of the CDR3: TGCGCCAGCAGCCACGTGGCTCTAGCGGGAGGGTACGAGCAGTACTTC.

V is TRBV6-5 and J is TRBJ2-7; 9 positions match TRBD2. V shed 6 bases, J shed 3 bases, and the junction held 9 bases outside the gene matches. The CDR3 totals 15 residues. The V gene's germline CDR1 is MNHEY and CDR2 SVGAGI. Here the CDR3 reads CASRSLAGGVYEQYF. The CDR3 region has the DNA TGTGCCAGCAGATCACTAGCGGGTGGGGTCTACGAGCAGTACTTC.

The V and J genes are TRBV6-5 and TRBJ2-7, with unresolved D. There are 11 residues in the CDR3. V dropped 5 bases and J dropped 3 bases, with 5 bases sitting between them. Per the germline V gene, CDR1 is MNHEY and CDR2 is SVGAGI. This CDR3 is CASSDLYEQYF. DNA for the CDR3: TGTGCCAGCAGTGACCTCTACGAGCAGTACTTC.

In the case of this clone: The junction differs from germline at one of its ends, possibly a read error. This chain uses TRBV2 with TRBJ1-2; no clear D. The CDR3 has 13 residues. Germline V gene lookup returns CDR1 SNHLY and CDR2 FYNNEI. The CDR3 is CASSGDSNSGYTF. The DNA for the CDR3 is TGTGCCAGCAGTGGGGATTCAAACTCTGGCTACACCTTC.

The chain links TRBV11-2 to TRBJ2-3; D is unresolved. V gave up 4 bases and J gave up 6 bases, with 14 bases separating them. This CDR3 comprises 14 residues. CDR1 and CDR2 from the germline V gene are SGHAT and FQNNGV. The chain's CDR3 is CASSSRKSVDTQYF. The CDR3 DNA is TGTGCCAGCAGCTCCCGGAAGTCGGTGGATACGCAGTATTTT.

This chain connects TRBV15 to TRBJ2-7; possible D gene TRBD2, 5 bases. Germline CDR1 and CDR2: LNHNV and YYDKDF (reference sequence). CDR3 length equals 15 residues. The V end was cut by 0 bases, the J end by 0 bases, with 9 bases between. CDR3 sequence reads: CATSRDWSGSYEQYF. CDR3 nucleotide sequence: TGTGCCACCAGCAGAGATTGGAGCGGCTCCTACGAGCAGTACTTC. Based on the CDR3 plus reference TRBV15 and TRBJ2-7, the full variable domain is DAMVIQNPRYQVTQFGKPVTLSCSQTLNHNVMYWYQQKSSQAPKLLFHYYDKDFNNEADTPDNFQSRRPNTSFCFLDIRSPGLGDTAMYLCATSRDWSGSYEQYFGPGTRLTVT.

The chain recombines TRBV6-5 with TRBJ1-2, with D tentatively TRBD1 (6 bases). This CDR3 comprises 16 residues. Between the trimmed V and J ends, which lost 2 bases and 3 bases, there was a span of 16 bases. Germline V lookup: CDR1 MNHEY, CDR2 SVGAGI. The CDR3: CASSYGPTGRYYGYTF. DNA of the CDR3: TGTGCCAGCAGTTACGGTCCAACAGGGAGGTACTATGGCTACACCTTC.

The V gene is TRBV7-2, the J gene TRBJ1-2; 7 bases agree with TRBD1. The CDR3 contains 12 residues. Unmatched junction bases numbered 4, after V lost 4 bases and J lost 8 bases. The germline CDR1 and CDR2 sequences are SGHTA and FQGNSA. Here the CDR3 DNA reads TGTGCCAGCAGCTCCTCCAGGGGGGGCTACACCTTC. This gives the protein CASSSSRGGYTF.

The CDR3 is CSVERGEGAEQYF. CDR3 DNA: TGCAGCGTTGAACGAGGGGAGGGGGCCGAGCAGTACTTC. The rearrangement joins TRBV29-1 to TRBJ2-7; D is possibly TRBD1 or TRBD2 (7 bases each). The V end lost 2 bases, the J end lost 6 bases, and 14 bases lay between the germline ends. In germline, CDR1 is SQVTM, CDR2 ANQGSEA. CDR3 length: 13 amino acids.

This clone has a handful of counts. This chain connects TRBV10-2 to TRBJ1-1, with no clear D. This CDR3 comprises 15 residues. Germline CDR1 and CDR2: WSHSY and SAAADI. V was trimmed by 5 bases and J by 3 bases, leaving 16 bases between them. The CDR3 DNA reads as TGCGCCAGCAGTTGGTCCTCGGGTCAGGACACTGAAGCTTTCTTT. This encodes CASSWSSGQDTEAFF.

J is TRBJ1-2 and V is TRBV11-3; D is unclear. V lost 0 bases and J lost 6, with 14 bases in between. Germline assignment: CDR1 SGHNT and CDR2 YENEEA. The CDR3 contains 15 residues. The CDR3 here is CASSLDRSTLDGYTF. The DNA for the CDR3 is TGTGCCAGCAGCTTAGATAGGTCAACCCTGGATGGCTACACCTTC.

In DNA form, the CDR3 reads TGTGCCAGCAGCCCCGGACAGAAGAACACTGAAGCTTTCTTT. This encodes CASSPGQKNTEAFF. J is TRBJ1-1 and V is TRBV5-4; tentatively, D is TRBD1 (6 bases). The CDR3 is 14 amino acids. In germline, CDR1 is SGHNT, CDR2 YYREEE (reference sequence). V dropped 4 bases and J dropped 1 base, with 11 bases sitting between them.

CDR3 sequence (DNA): TGCGCCAATAGAATTCTCACAGATACGCAGTATTTT. It is translated as CANRILTDTQYF. V is TRBV10-2 and J is TRBJ2-3, with D unresolved. Germline-derived CDR1 and CDR2 are WSHSY and SAAADI. The CDR3 consists of 12 residues. Trimming pared 10 bases from V and 2 bases from J, leaving 10 bases between.

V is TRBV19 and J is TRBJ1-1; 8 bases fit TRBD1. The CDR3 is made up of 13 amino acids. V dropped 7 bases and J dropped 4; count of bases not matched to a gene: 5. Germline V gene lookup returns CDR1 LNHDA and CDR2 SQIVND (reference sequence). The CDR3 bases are TGTGCCAGTAACTTCCAGGGGGCCACTGAAGCTTTCTTT. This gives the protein CASNFQGATEAFF.

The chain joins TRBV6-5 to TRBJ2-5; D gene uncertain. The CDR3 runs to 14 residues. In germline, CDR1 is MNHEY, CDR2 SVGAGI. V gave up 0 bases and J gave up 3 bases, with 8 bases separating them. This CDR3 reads CASSYSGRKETQYF. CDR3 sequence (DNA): TGTGCCAGCAGTTACTCCGGGCGGAAAGAGACCCAGTACTTC.

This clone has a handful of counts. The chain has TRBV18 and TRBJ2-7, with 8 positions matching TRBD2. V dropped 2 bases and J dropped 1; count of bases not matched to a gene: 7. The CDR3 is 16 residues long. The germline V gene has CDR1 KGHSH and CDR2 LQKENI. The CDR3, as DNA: TGTGCCAGCTCACCAGGGAGCGGGAGTTTGTCCTACGAGCAGTACTTC. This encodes CASSPGSGSLSYEQYF.

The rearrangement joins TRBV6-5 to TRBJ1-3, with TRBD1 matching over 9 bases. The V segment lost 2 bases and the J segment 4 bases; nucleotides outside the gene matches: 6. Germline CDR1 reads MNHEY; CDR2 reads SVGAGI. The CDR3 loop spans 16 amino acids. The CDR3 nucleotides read TGTGCCAGCAGTTACGGGGGGACAGGGTTAGGAAACACCATATATTTT. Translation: CASSYGGTGLGNTIYF.

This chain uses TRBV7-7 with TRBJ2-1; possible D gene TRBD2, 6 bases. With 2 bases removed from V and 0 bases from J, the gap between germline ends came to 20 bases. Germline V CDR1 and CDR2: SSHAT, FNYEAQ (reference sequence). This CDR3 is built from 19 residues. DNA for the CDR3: TGTGCCAGCAGCTTATCAACGTGGGCTAGCGAGCCCTCCTACAATGAGCAGTTCTTC. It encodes CASSLSTWASEPSYNEQFF.

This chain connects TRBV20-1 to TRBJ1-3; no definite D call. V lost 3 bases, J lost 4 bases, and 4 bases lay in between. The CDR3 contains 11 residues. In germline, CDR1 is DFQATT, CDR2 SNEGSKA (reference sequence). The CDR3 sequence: CSASGGNTIYF. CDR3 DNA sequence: TGCAGTGCTAGCGGGGGAAACACCATATATTTT.

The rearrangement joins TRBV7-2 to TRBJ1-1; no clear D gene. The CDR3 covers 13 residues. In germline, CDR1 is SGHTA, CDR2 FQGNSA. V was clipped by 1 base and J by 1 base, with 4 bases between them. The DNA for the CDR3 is TGTGCCAGCAGCTTAGTGCGGAACACTGAAGCTTTCTTT. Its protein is CASSLVRNTEAFF.